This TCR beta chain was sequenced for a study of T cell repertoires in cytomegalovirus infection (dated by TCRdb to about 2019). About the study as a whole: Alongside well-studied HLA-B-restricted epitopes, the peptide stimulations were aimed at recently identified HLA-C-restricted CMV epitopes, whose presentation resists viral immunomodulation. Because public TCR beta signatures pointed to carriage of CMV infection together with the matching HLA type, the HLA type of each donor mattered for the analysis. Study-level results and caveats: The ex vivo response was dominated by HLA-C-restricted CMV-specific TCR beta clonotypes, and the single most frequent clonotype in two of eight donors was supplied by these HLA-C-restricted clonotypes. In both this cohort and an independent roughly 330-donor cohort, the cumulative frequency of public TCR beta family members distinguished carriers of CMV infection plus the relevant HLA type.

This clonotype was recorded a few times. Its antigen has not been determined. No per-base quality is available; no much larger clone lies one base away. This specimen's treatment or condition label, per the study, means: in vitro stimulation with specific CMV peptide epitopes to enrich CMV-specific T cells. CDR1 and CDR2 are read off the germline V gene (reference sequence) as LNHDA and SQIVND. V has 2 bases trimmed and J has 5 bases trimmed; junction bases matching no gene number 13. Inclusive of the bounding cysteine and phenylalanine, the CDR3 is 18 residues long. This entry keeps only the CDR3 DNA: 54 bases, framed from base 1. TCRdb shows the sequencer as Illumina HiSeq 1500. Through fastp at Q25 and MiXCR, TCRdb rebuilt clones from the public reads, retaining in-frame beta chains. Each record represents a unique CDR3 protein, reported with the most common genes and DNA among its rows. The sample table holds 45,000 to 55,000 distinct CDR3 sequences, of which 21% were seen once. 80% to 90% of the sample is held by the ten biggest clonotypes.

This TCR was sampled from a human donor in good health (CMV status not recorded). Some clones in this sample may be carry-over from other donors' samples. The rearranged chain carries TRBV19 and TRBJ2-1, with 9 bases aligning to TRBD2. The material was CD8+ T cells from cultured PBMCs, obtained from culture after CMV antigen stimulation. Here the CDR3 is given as CASSIPGGSGGQNNEQFF. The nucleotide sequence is TGTGCCAGTAGTATACCCGGCGGGAGCGGGGGGCAGAACAATGAGCAGTTCTTC.